This T cell receptor (beta chain) was recovered during a study of T-cell reconstitution after alpha-beta-depleted transplantation in children. Trimming cost V 3 bases and J 4 bases, with 12 bases left between them. Germline V gene data show CDR1 as MGHDK and CDR2 as SYGVNS. The CDR3 runs to 14 residues. This clonotype was picked up many times. TCRbeta library preparation incorporated unique molecular identifiers. TCRdb reanalysed the PCR reads using MiXCR and keeps one entry per CDR3 protein. This sample has roughly 220,000 distinct CDR3 sequences, with about 8.7% found just once. The specimen comprised PBMCs, mostly from graft donor cells, sampled 360 days after TCRalphabeta/CD19-depleted stem cell transplant. This TCR derives from a male patient between 2 and 10 years old who had a stem cell transplant for acute myeloid leukemia, so the T cells may come from the graft donor. The genes are TRBV25-1 and TRBJ1-2; D is uncertain. CDR3 DNA: TGTGCCAGCAGTGATCCAGGATGGGTCTATGGCTACACCTTC. Its translation: CASSDPGWVYGYTF.